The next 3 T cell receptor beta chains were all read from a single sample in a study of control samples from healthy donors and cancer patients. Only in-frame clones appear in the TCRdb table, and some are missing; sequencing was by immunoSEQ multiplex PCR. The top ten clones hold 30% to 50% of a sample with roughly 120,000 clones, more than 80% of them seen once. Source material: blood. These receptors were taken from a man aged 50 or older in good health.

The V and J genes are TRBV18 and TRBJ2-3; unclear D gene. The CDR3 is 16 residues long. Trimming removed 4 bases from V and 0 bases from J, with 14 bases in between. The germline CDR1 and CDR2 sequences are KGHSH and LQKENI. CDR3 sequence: CASSLLRAGSTDTQYF. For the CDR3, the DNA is TGTGCCAGCTCACTCTTGAGAGCTGGGAGCACAGATACGCAGTATTTT.

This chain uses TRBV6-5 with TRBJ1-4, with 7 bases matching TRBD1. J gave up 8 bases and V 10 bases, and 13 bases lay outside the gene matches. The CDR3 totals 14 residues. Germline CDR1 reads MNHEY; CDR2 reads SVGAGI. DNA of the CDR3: TGTGCCACCCTATTTAAGGGGGCAGGGGAAAAACTGTTTTTT. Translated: CATLFKGAGEKLFF.

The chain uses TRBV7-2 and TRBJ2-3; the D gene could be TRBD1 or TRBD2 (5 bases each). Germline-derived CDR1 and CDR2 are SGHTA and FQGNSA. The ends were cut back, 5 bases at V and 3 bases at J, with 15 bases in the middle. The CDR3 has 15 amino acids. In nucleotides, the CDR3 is TGTGCCAGCAGCACGCCGGGACGGTCAACAGATACGCAGTATTTT. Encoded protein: CASSTPGRSTDTQYF.